This entry lists 22 T cell receptor beta chains sequenced from one sample in a study of spatial heterogeneity in lung cancer. TCRdb re-called the 5' RACE reads through MiXCR, storing one row per CDR3 protein. The table has about 44,000 distinct CDR3 sequences, roughly 15% seen once. As to time point: sample taken at primary tumor resection. Tumor, nontumor lung or frozen PBMC supplied whole RNA that was sequenced unsorted. The specimen comprised PBMCs, sampled at surgery. These receptor sequences come from a male donor with early-stage non-small cell lung cancer.

V gene TRBV11-2 combines with J gene TRBJ2-3; TRBD2 might be the D (6 bases). Trimming shortened V by 7 bases and J by 1 base, and 12 bases separated the two germline ends. Per the germline V gene, CDR1 is SGHAT and CDR2 is FQNNGV. This CDR3 is built from 14 residues. The CDR3 is CASIPWGGTDTQYF. In DNA form, the CDR3 reads TGTGCCAGCATCCCTTGGGGGGGCACAGATACGCAGTATTTT.

This chain connects TRBV7-2 to TRBJ2-1, with 9 bases matching TRBD1. Trimming removed 1 base from V and 7 bases from J; junction bases left unmatched: 2. The CDR3 is 14 residues long. From germline, CDR1 is SGHTA and CDR2 FQGNSA. This CDR3 is CASSLDRGRNEQFF. Here the CDR3 DNA reads TGTGCCAGCAGCTTAGACAGGGGGCGTAATGAGCAGTTCTTC.

This clonotype was recorded at least ten times. This chain joins TRBV9 and TRBJ2-7; a weak D match, TRBD1 (6 bases). Between the trimmed V and J ends, which lost 3 bases and 4 bases, there was a span of 17 bases. There are 15 residues in the CDR3. Germline CDR1 and CDR2: SGDLS and YYNGEE. The CDR3 region has the DNA TGTGCCAGCAGCGAAGGCCCCGGACAGTTATACGAGCAGTACTTC. It specifies CASSEGPGQLYEQYF.

The chain has TRBV12-3 or TRBV12-4 and TRBJ2-3, with 9 bases identical to TRBD2. Germline trimming cut 2 bases from V and 2 bases from J; bases unmatched to any gene: 8. This CDR3 comprises 17 residues. The CDR3 is CASSLRSGGFHTDTQYF. CDR3 nucleotide sequence: TGTGCCAGCAGTTTAAGGAGCGGGGGGTTCCACACAGATACGCAGTATTTT.

This clonotype showed up just a few times. This rearrangement joins TRBV20-1 to TRBJ2-3; D is undetermined. CDR1 is DFQATT and CDR2 is SNEGSKA in the germline V gene (reference sequence). The CDR3 loop spans 13 amino acids. V lost 0 bases and J 1 base, leaving 5 bases between the germline ends. The DNA for the CDR3 is TGCAGTGCTAGAGAGGCGGGCACAGATACGCAGTATTTT. It encodes CSAREAGTDTQYF.

The sample holds many counts of this clonotype. The V call is TRBV29-1, the J call TRBJ1-3; TRBD1 matches 10 bases. This CDR3 has 12 amino acids. Per germline, CDR1 SQVTM and CDR2 ANQGSEA. V trimming: 7 bases; J trimming: 10 bases; junction bases outside the gene matches: 7. The DNA of the CDR3 is TGCAGCGCGACCGGGACAGGGGAAACCATATATTTT. It yields the protein CSATGTGETIYF.

This chain connects TRBV7-2 to TRBJ1-6, with D hard to call. The CDR3 covers 15 residues. Per germline, CDR1 SGHTA and CDR2 FQGNSA. V was shortened by 2 bases and J by 3 bases, with 8 bases between the two germline ends. CDR3 sequence: CASSLTFLYNSPLHF. The DNA for the CDR3 is TGTGCCAGCAGCTTAACCTTCCTCTATAATTCACCCCTCCACTTT.

The chain uses TRBV5-1 and TRBJ2-7; 8 bases match TRBD2. Losses at the gene ends were 3 bases for V and 6 bases for J; bases not matched to a gene: 5. Germline CDR1 reads SGHRS; CDR2 reads YFSETQ. This CDR3 has 13 amino acids. CDR3 coding DNA: TGCGCCAGCAGCTCAACTAGCGGAGGCGAGCAGTACTTC. The encoded protein is CASSSTSGGEQYF.

The rearrangement links TRBV7-2 to TRBJ1-4; 7 bases line up with TRBD1. In germline, CDR1 is SGHTA, CDR2 FQGNSA. The V and J ends lost 5 bases and 7 bases, in that order; junction bases with no gene match: 7. This CDR3 spans 14 amino acids. The CDR3 sequence is CASSPRGGVEKLFF. The DNA of the CDR3 is TGTGCCAGCAGCCCTCGAGGGGGCGTTGAAAAACTGTTTTTT. The full variable domain, its missing parts supplied by reference TRBV7-2 and TRBJ1-4, is GAGVSQSPSNKVTEKGKDVELRCDPISGHTALYWYRQSLGQGLEFLIYFQGNSAPDKSGLPSDRFSAERTGGSVSTLTIQRTQQEDSAVYLCASSPRGGVEKLFFGSGTQLSVL.

The sample holds many counts of this clonotype. The chain is built from TRBV7-9 and TRBJ2-1; TRBD2 aligns across 7 bases. The ends lost 1 base at V and 9 bases at J; junction bases unmatched: 6. CDR1 is SEHNR, CDR2 FQNEAQ, per germline (reference sequence). The CDR3 spans 14 residues. The CDR3 DNA follows: TGTGCCAGCAGCTTAGAGACTAGCACGGCTGAGCAGTTCTTC. Protein: CASSLETSTAEQFF.

This rearrangement joins TRBV10-3 to TRBJ1-2, with D unclear. CDR3 size: 14 residues. The ends were cut back, 0 bases at V and 2 bases at J, with 7 bases in the middle. Germline CDR1 reads ENHRY; CDR2 reads SYGVKD. The CDR3 protein is CAISESPGNYGYTF. In DNA form, the CDR3 reads TGTGCCATCAGTGAGTCTCCGGGAAACTATGGCTACACCTTC.

V is TRBV3-1 and J is TRBJ2-7; 7 bases map to TRBD2. V lost 7 bases, J lost 5 bases, and 11 bases stayed unmatched. The CDR3 runs to 14 residues. Germline CDR1 is LGHDT and CDR2 is YNNKEL (reference sequence). The CDR3 DNA follows: TGTGCCAGCACCATGGGCGGGAGAACCGACGAGCAGTACTTC. Protein product: CASTMGGRTDEQYF.

This clonotype was counted at least ten times. This chain uses TRBV10-3 with TRBJ2-1; weak D call: TRBD2 (6 bases). V was clipped by 7 bases and J by 12 bases, with 19 bases between them. From germline, CDR1 is ENHRY and CDR2 SYGVKD. The CDR3 has 13 amino acids. The CDR3 protein is CAINPGLGQWQFF. The CDR3 region has the DNA TGTGCCATCAACCCGGGACTTGGTCAATGGCAGTTCTTC.

This clonotype was detected many times. Mismatch with germline at one junction end may stem from a read error. The chain links TRBV7-2 to TRBJ2-1, with D perhaps matching TRBD1 or TRBD2 (6 bases each). The CDR3 length is 14 residues. The germline V gene has CDR1 SGHTA and CDR2 FQGNSA. CDR3 sequence (DNA): TGTGCCAGCAGCTTAGTTAGGGGACCCGGGGGCCCACACTTC. Its translation: CASSLVRGPGGPHF.

J is TRBJ2-1 and V is TRBV6-4; TRBD1 matches at 9 bases. This CDR3 has 13 residues. Trimming at V came to 6 bases and at J to 6 bases, leaving 3 bases not matched to a gene. Germline CDR1 is MRHNA and CDR2 is SNTAGT. The CDR3 coding sequence is TGTGCCAGCAGCCGACAGGGGGGCAATGAGCAGTTCTTC. It is translated as CASSRQGGNEQFF.

This clonotype was detected ten times or more. This sequence joins TRBV29-1 and TRBJ1-1, with D hard to call. The CDR3 spans 13 residues. Trimming removed 6 bases at V and 0 bases at J, with 11 bases between. Looked up from germline, CDR1 is SQVTM and CDR2 is ANQGSEA. The CDR3 DNA reads as TGCAGCGTCTTTAATTTCATGAACACTGAAGCTTTCTTT. Translating it yields CSVFNFMNTEAFF.

The chain couples TRBV7-9 to TRBJ1-6; D is perhaps TRBD1 (5 bases). Per germline, CDR1 SEHNR and CDR2 FQNEAQ (reference sequence). V gave up 5 bases and J gave up 3 bases, with 11 bases separating them. There are 15 residues in the CDR3. CDR3 amino acids: CASSPGLNYNSPLHF. CDR3 DNA sequence: TGTGCCAGCAGCCCGGGACTGAACTATAATTCACCCCTCCACTTT. Using reference TRBV7-9 and TRBJ1-6 for the parts outside the CDR3, the full variable domain is DTGVSQNPRHKITKRGQNVTFRCDPISEHNRLYWYRQTLGQGPEFLTYFQNEAQLEKSRLLSDRFSAERPKGSFSTLEIQRTEQGDSAMYLCASSPGLNYNSPLHFGNGTRLTVT.

This clonotype was seen many times. The chain uses TRBV7-9 and TRBJ1-4, with D tentatively TRBD1 (6 bases). This CDR3 is built from 14 residues. Germline-derived CDR1 and CDR2 are SEHNR and FQNEAQ (reference sequence). V lost 8 bases and J 10 bases, leaving 20 bases between the germline ends. The CDR3 region is CASGTGTLSGKLFF. DNA for the CDR3: TGTGCCAGCGGAACCGGGACACTAAGCGGAAAACTGTTTTTT.

This clonotype showed up just a few times. This CDR3 reads CASSPNPTTQETQYF. DNA of the CDR3: TGTGCCAGCAGCCCCAACCCCACGACCCAAGAGACCCAGTACTTC. V is TRBV5-4 and J is TRBJ2-5; D remains ambiguous. Germline values: CDR1 SGHNT, CDR2 YYREEE (reference sequence). The CDR3 length is 15 residues. V was clipped by 4 bases and J by 1 base, with 14 bases between them.

This clonotype was seen a few times. This rearrangement joins TRBV6-1 to TRBJ2-5; 8 nucleotides agree with TRBD1. The CDR3 runs 16 residues. Trimming removed 4 bases from V and 4 bases from J; junction bases left unmatched: 11. Germline V gene lookup returns CDR1 MNHNS and CDR2 SASEGT. The CDR3 DNA reads TGTGCCAGCAGTGCCAGGACAGGGCCTGGCCGAGAGACCCAGTACTTC. It encodes CASSARTGPGRETQYF.

There are many counts of this clonotype. The chain joins TRBV27 to TRBJ2-7; no reliable D call. This CDR3 is built from 13 residues. Germline V gene sequence: CDR1 MNHEY, CDR2 SMNVEV (reference sequence). V shed 4 bases and J shed 3 bases, with 10 bases lying between them. CDR3 amino acids: CASSSRRFYEQYF. Written as DNA, the CDR3 is TGTGCCAGCAGTTCCCGCCGATTCTACGAGCAGTACTTC.

This clonotype came up a few times. The chain uses TRBV15 and TRBJ1-2, with unresolved D. The ends were cut back, 1 base at V and 3 bases at J, with 9 bases in the middle. This CDR3 is built from 14 residues. CDR1 is LNHNV and CDR2 is YYDKDF in the germline V gene (reference sequence). The CDR3 coding sequence is TGTGCCACCAGCAGAGGATCGGTCGACTATGGCTACACCTTC. This gives the protein CATSRGSVDYGYTF.